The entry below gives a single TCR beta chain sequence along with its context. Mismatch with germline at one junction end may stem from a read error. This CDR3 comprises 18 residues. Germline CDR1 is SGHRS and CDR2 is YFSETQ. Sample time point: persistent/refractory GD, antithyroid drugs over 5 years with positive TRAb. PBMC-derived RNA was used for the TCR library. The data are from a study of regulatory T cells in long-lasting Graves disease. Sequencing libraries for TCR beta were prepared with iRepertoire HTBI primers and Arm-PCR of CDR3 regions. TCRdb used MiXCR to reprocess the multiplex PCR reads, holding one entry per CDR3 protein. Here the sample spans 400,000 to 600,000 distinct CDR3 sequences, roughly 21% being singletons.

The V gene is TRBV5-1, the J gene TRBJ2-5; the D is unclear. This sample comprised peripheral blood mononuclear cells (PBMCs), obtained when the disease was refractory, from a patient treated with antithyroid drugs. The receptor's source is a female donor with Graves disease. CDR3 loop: CASSLGVPKQRFQKTQYF. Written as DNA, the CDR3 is TGCGCCAGCAGCTTGGGGGTTCCCAAGCAGCGATTCCAAAAGACCCAGTACTTC.